These 7 T cell receptor beta chains were all obtained from the same sample, sequenced in a study of CXCR3-negative and CXCR3-positive naive CD8 T cells. The method, 5' RACE with UMI labels, was used to prepare the TRB cDNA libraries. Following a re-call of the 5' RACE reads, TCRdb has one entry per CDR3 protein and lacks DNA. The listing records some 28,000 distinct CDR3 sequences. What was sequenced was memory CD8+ T cells from blood. The receptor set was obtained from a human donor in good health. Some clones in this sample may be carry-over from other donors' samples.

The gene calls are TRBV6-1 and TRBJ2-3. The CDR3 is made up of 16 amino acids. Germline CDR1 MNHNS, CDR2 SASEGT. The chain's CDR3 is CASSEQGYTYTDTQYF.

The gene calls are TRBV19 and TRBJ2-1; there is no DNA to check the TCRdb D call of TRBD2. This CDR3 has 17 residues. Per germline, CDR1 LNHDA and CDR2 SQIVND (reference sequence). CDR3: CASSTTDAGGPYNEQFF. The full variable domain, rest sourced from reference TRBV19 and TRBJ2-1, is DGGITQSPKYLFRKEGQNVTLSCEQNLNHDAMYWYRQDPGQGLRLIYYSQIVNDFQKGDIAEGYSVSREKKESFPLTVTSAQKNPTAFYLCASSTTDAGGPYNEQFFGPGTRLTVL.

The rearrangement links TRBV6-5 to TRBJ2-1; the TRBD1 assignment by TCRdb is unverifiable without DNA. CDR3 size: 15 residues. Germline V gives CDR1 MNHEY, CDR2 SVGAGI. The CDR3 reads CASSRDRVGTNEQFF.

The chain carries TRBV11-3 and TRBJ2-3; lacking DNA, the TRBD1 call made by TCRdb goes unchecked. Germline lookup yields CDR1 SGHNT and CDR2 YENEEA. The CDR3 loop spans 13 amino acids. The CDR3 is CASKQRGDDTQYF.

The chain couples TRBV7-9 to TRBJ2-3; as DNA is missing, the TRBD1 call by TCRdb cannot be tested. The V gene's germline CDR1 is SEHNR and CDR2 FQNEAQ (reference sequence). The CDR3 length is 16 residues. Here the CDR3 reads CASVTGFPSPPDTQYF. The variable domain in full, completed from reference TRBV7-9 and TRBJ2-3, reads DTGVSQNPRHKITKRGQNVTFRCDPISEHNRLYWYRQTLGQGPEFLTYFQNEAQLEKSRLLSDRFSAERPKGSFSTLEIQRTEQGDSAMYLCASVTGFPSPPDTQYFGPGTRLTVL.

The chain couples TRBV6-6 to TRBJ2-7; as DNA is missing, the TRBD2 call by TCRdb cannot be tested. The CDR3 length is 15 residues. Per germline, CDR1 MNHNY and CDR2 SVGAGI (reference sequence). This CDR3 is CASGSGTEDFYEQYF.

The gene calls are TRBV7-3 and TRBJ2-1; the TCRdb D gene call, TRBD2, has no DNA to confirm it. Germline CDR1 and CDR2: SGHTA and FQGTGA. The length of the CDR3 is 15 residues. CDR3 loop: CASSLRGGSNNEQFF.